The 10 T cell receptor beta chains below come from one sample, sequenced in a study of graft-versus-host responses after intestinal transplantation. The method was immunoSEQ multiplex PCR; TCRdb's version includes in-frame clones alone and lacks a portion of them. Of roughly 3,900 clones listed, approximately 21% are singletons. The source material was alloreactive CD4+ T cells from a mixed lymphocyte reaction culture, sampled before transplantation. As for subset: CFSE-low proliferating T cells sorted from roughly six-day pre-transplant mixed lymphocyte reaction (GvH or HvG direction). The receptors stem from a human patient who was an organ donor for intestinal transplantation.

The sample holds a few counts of this clone. This chain uses TRBV7-2 with TRBJ2-3, with TRBD2 as a possible D gene (7 bases). V lost 11 bases to trimming and J lost 1 base, with 13 bases between them. CDR3 length equals 13 residues. CDR1 and CDR2 (germline): SGHTA, FQGNSA. CDR3 coding DNA: TGTGCCGGAGGGGGGGCGGGCACAGATACGCAGTATTTT. Translating gives CAGGGAGTDTQYF.

This clone was detected a few times. This chain links TRBV5-6 with TRBJ2-7; D perhaps matches TRBD1 (5 bases). The CDR3 has 13 amino acids. The V and J ends lost 5 bases and 0 bases respectively, with 9 bases between them. Per germline, CDR1 SGHDT and CDR2 YYEEEE. In nucleotides, the CDR3 is TGTGCCAGCAGATTAACAGGCTCCTACGAGCAGTACGTC. Its protein product is CASRLTGSYEQYV.

Within the sample, this clone is medium-sized. V usage is TRBV9 and J usage is TRBJ2-3; no firm D call. The V end lost 0 bases, the J end lost 1 base, and 12 bases lay between the germline ends. This CDR3 has 16 amino acids. From germline, CDR1 is SGDLS and CDR2 YYNGEE. CDR3 sequence reads: CASSVGVATRTDTQYF. The CDR3 coding sequence is TGTGCCAGCAGCGTAGGGGTGGCGACACGCACAGATACGCAGTATTTT. The full variable domain, rest sourced from reference TRBV9 and TRBJ2-3, is DSGVTQTPKHLITATGQRVTLRCSPRSGDLSVYWYQQSLDQGLQFLIQYYNGEERAKGNILERFSAQQFPDLHSELNLSSLELGDSALYFCASSVGVATRTDTQYFGPGTRLTVL.

This clone is medium-sized in the sample. The chain links TRBV9 to TRBJ1-2; 8 nucleotides match TRBD1. This CDR3 is 13 amino acids long. The germline V gene encodes CDR1 SGDLS and CDR2 YYNGEE. The V segment lost 2 bases and the J segment 7 bases; nucleotides outside the gene matches: 4. In nucleotides, the CDR3 is TGTGCCAGCAGCGTTCGTCAGGGGGCTGGCTACACCTTC. The encoded protein is CASSVRQGAGYTF. Using reference TRBV9 and TRBJ1-2 for the parts outside the CDR3, the full variable domain is DSGVTQTPKHLITATGQRVTLRCSPRSGDLSVYWYQQSLDQGLQFLIQYYNGEERAKGNILERFSAQQFPDLHSELNLSSLELGDSALYFCASSVRQGAGYTFGSGTRLTVV.

This clone is large (0.1 to 1%) within its sample. The rearrangement joins TRBV7-2 to TRBJ1-6; 7 bases map to TRBD1. Germline CDR1 SGHTA, CDR2 FQGNSA. With 0 bases clipped from V and 14 bases from J, the junction kept 13 bases outside the gene matches. The CDR3 sequence is 16 residues long. This CDR3 reads CASSLAGTATGGSLHF. CDR3 nucleotide sequence: TGTGCCAGCAGCTTAGCAGGGACAGCCACCGGCGGGTCCCTCCACTTT.

By frequency in the sample, this clone is medium-sized (0.01 to 0.1%). V is TRBV9 and J is TRBJ2-1; the match to TRBD2 covers 11 bases. CDR1 is SGDLS and CDR2 is YYNGEE in the germline V gene. The CDR3 has 14 amino acids. J gave up 6 bases and V 1 base, and 0 bases lay outside the gene matches. CDR3 in amino acids: CASSVTSGGNEQFF. The CDR3 nucleotides are TGTGCCAGCAGCGTAACTAGCGGGGGCAATGAGCAGTTCTTC.

The rearrangement uses TRBV2 and TRBJ2-7, with D uncertain. Germline CDR1 SNHLY, CDR2 FYNNEI. V was shortened by 8 bases and J by 3 bases, with 14 bases between the two germline ends. The CDR3 is made up of 13 amino acids. This CDR3 is CASAVRHNYEQYV. The CDR3 DNA sequence: TGTGCCAGCGCTGTCCGGCATAACTACGAGCAGTACGTC.

The chain is built from TRBV5-1 and TRBJ1-2, with 12 bases lining up with TRBD1. This CDR3 has 17 amino acids. V was pared by 0 bases and J by 6 bases, with 9 bases of the junction left unmatched. Germline V CDR1 and CDR2: SGHRS, YFSETQ. Written as DNA, the CDR3 is TGCGCCAGCAGCTTGGGTAGCATGGGACAGGGGGCAGATGGCTACACCTTC. This gives the protein CASSLGSMGQGADGYTF.

This chain uses TRBV6-6 with TRBJ2-7, with TRBD2 matching over 11 bases. V lost 6 bases, J lost 0 bases, and 4 bases stayed unmatched. Germline V gene lookup returns CDR1 MNHNY and CDR2 SVGAGI (reference sequence). The CDR3 is 15 amino acids. The CDR3 protein is CASRKLAGVSYEQYV. The CDR3 bases are TGTGCCAGCAGGAAACTAGCGGGGGTCTCCTACGAGCAGTACGTC.

This clone came up many times. The chain couples TRBV6-5 to TRBJ2-7; TRBD2 is a possible D gene (5 bases). This CDR3 contains 13 residues. CDR1 and CDR2 (germline): MNHEY, SVGAGI. Between the trimmed V and J ends, which lost 0 bases and 6 bases, there was a span of 9 bases. CDR3 sequence reads: CASSYSRGFEQYV. The CDR3 bases are TGTGCCAGCAGTTACTCGAGAGGGTTCGAGCAGTACGTC.